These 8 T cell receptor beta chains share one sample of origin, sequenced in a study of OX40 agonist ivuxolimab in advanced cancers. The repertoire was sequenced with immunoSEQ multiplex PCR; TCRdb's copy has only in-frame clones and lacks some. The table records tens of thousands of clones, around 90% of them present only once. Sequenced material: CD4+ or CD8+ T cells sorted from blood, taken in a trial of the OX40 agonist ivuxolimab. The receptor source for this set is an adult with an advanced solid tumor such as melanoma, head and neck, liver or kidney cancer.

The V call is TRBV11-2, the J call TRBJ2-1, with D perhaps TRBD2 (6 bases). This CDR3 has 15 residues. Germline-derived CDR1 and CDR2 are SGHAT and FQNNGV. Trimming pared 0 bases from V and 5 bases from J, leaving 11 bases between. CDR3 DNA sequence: TGTGCCAGCAGCTTAGATGGGACTTCACACAATGAGCAGTTCTTC. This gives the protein CASSLDGTSHNEQFF.

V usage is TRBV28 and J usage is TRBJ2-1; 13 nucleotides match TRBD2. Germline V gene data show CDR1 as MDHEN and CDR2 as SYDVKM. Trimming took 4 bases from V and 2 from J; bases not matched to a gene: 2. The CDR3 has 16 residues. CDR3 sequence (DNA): TGTGCCAGCAGTTCGACTAGCGGGAGGCCCTACAATGAGCAGTTCTTC. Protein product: CASSSTSGRPYNEQFF.

CDR3 nucleotide sequence: TGTGCCAGCAGTGGACTACCGGGAGCAACTAATGAAAAACTGTTTTTT. It yields the protein CASSGLPGATNEKLFF. The chain carries TRBV6-1 and TRBJ1-4, with D hard to call. The length of the CDR3 is 16 residues. From germline, CDR1 is MNHNS and CDR2 SASEGT. Trimming pared 4 bases from V and 0 bases from J, leaving 12 bases between.

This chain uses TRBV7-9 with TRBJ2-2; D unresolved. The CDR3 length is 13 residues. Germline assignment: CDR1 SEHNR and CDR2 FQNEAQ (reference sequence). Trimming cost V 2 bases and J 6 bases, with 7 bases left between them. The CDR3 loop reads CASSLIAAGELFF. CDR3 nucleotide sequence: TGTGCCAGCAGCTTAATCGCCGCCGGGGAGCTGTTTTTT.

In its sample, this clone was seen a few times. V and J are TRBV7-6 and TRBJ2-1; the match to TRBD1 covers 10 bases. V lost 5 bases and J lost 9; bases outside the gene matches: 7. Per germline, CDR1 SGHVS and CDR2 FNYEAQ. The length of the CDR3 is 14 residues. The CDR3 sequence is CASSPQTGGSEQFF. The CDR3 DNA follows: TGTGCCAGCAGCCCACAGACAGGGGGCAGTGAGCAGTTCTTC.

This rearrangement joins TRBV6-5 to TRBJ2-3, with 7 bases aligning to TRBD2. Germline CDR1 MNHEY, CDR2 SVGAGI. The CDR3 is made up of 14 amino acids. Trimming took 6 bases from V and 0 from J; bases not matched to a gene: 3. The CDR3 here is CASSRLASTDTQYF. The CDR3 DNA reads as TGTGCCAGCAGCCGACTAGCAAGCACAGATACGCAGTATTTT.

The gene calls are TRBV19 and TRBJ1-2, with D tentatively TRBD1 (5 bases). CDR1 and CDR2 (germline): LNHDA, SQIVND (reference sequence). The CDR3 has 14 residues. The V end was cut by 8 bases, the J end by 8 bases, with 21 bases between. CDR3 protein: CASHTGTVAMGYTF. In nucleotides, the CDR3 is TGTGCCAGTCACACCGGGACGGTGGCTATGGGCTACACCTTC.

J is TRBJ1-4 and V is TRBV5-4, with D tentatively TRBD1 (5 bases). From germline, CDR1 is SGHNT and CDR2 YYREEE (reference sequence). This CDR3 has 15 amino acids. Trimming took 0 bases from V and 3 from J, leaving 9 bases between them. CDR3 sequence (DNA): TGTGCCAGCAGCTTGGGGCAGGGACCTAATGAAAAACTGTTTTTT. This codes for CASSLGQGPNEKLFF.